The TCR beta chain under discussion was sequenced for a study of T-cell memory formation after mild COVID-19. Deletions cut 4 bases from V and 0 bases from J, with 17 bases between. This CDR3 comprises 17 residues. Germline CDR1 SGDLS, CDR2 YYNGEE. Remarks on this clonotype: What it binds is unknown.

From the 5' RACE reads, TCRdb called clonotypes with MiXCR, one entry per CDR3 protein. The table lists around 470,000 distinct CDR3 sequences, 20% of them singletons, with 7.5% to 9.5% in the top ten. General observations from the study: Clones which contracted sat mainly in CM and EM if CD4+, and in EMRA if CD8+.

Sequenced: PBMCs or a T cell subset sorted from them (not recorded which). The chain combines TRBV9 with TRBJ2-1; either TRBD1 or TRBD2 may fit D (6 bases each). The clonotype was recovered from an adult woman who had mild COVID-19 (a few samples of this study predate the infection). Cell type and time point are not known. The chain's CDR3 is CASSPVGGRSSYNEQFF. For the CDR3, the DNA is TGTGCCAGCAGCCCCGTGGGGGGCCGGAGCTCCTACAATGAGCAGTTCTTC.